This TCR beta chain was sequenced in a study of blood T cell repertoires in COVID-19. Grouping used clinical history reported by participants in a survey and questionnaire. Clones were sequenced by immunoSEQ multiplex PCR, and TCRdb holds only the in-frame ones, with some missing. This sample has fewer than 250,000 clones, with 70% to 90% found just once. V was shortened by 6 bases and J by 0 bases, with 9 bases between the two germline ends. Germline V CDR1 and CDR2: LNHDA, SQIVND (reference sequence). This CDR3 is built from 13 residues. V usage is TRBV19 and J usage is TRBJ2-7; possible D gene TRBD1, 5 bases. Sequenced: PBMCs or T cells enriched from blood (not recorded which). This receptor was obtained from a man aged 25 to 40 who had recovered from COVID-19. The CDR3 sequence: CASRRTSSYEQYF. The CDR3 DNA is TGTGCCAGTAGGCGGACAAGCTCCTACGAGCAGTACTTC. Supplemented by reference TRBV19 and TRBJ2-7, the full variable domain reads DGGITQSPKYLFRKEGQNVTLSCEQNLNHDAMYWYRQDPGQGLRLIYYSQIVNDFQKGDIAEGYSVSREKKESFPLTVTSAQKNPTAFYLCASRRTSSYEQYFGPGTRLTVT.